The following is a T cell receptor beta chain sequence with its context. This entry belongs to a study of blood T cell repertoires in COVID-19. Overall study: Material from acute and convalescent COVID-19 was sourced from the United States, Italy and Spain.

V lost 0 bases and J lost 5, with 9 bases in between. This CDR3 has 13 residues. CDR1 is SGDLS, CDR2 YYNGEE, per germline. Sequenced by immunoSEQ multiplex PCR; TCRdb stores in-frame clones only, minus some. The data show 50,000 to 65,000 clones, with 88% seen just once and less than 4.5% held by the top ten. Source material: peripheral blood. The sequence came from a man aged 50 or older with active COVID-19. The chain has TRBV9 and TRBJ2-7; D is possibly TRBD1 (6 bases). In DNA, the CDR3 is TGTGCCAGCAGCGTAGCAGGGGACCACGAGCAGTACTTC. Protein sequence: CASSVAGDHEQYF.